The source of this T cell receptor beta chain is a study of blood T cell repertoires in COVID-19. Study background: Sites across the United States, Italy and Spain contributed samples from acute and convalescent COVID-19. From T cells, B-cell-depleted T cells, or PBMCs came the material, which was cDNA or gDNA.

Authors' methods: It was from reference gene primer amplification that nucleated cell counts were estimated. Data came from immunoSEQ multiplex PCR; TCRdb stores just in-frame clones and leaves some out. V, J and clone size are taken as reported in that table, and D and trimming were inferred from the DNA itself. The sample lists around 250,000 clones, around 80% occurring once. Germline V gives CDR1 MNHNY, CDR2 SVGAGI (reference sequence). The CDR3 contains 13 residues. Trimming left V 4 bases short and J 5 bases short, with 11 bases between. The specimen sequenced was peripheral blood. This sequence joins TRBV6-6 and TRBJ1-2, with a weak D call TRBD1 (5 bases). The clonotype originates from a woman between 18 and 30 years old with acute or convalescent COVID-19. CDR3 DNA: TGTGCCAGCAGTTCCTCGGACAAGTATGGCTACACCTTC. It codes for CASSSSDKYGYTF.